A selection of T cell receptor beta chains follows, all from one sample in a study of long-term antiretroviral therapy in people with HIV. The repertoire was sequenced with immunoSEQ multiplex PCR; TCRdb's copy has only in-frame clones and lacks some. The sample has roughly 28,000 clones, 75% to 85% seen once. The input for sequencing was unsorted PBMCs, taken 0.3 years after starting antiretroviral therapy. These receptors came from a man in his forties with HIV. Both conserved end residues are part of each CDR3. A D gene is named only where the DNA matches it firmly. Only some rows state a clone size, as once, few, many or a class for expanded clones.

NA	13	NA	TRBV7-2	TRBJ2-5	CASSIDSQETQYF	TGTGCCAGCAGCATAGACTCCCAAGAGACCCAGTACTTC
NA	21	TRBD2	TRBV19	TRBJ2-6	CASSIQGLAGGILFGANVLTF	TGTGCCAGTAGTATACAAGGACTAGCGGGGGGCATTCTTTTTGGGGCCAACGTCCTGACTTTC
NA	15	NA	TRBV5-1	TRBJ1-1	CASSLADSPNTEAFF	TGCGCCAGCAGCTTGGCGGACAGTCCGAACACTGAAGCTTTCTTT
NA	13	NA	TRBV10-3	TRBJ1-6	CAISETGASPLHF	TGTGCCATCAGTGAGACCGGAGCTTCACCCCTCCACTTT
NA	15	NA	TRBV4-2	TRBJ1-2	CASSQLSGGNYGYTF	TGTGCCAGCAGCCAACTGTCCGGGGGGAACTATGGCTACACCTTC
once	13	NA	TRBV30	TRBJ2-5	CAWSGGNQETQYF	TGTGCCTGGAGTGGTGGGAACCAAGAGACCCAGTACTTC
NA	13	NA	TRBV18	TRBJ2-3	CASALGQTDTQYF	TGTGCCAGCGCGCTTGGACAGACAGATACGCAGTATTTT
NA	15	NA	TRBV6-6	TRBJ2-7	CASSSSGRQDYEQYF	NA
once	15	TRBD1	TRBV7-8	TRBJ1-2	CASSHPPQGKAGYTF	TGTGCCAGCAGCCACCCCCCACAGGGGAAGGCTGGCTACACCTTC
once	14	TRBD1	TRBV2	TRBJ2-5	CASRDRTGTETQYF	TGTGCCAGCAGAGACCGGACAGGGACAGAGACCCAGTACTTC
NA	14	NA	TRBV6-5	TRBJ1-2	CASRLLTLPYGYTF	TGTGCCAGCAGACTTCTGACATTGCCCTACGGCTACACCTTC
NA	12	NA	TRBV7-9	TRBJ2-7	CASSSLREEQYF	TGTGCCAGCAGCTCCCTCCGGGAAGAGCAGTACTTC
NA	11	NA	TRBV5-1	TRBJ2-7	CASSSRYEQYF	TGCGCCAGCAGCTCCCGCTACGAGCAGTACTTC
few	13	NA	TRBV7-9	TRBJ1-5	CASSSNPEAAQHF	TGTGCCAGCAGCTCCAACCCAGAGGCAGCCCAGCATTTT
NA	16	TRBD2	TRBV5-4	TRBJ2-1	CASSPSGGAPYNEQFF	TGTGCCAGCAGCCCGAGCGGGGGGGCCCCCTACAATGAGCAGTTCTTC
NA	17	TRBD2	TRBV9	TRBJ2-3	CASSRTERGLAADTQYF	TGTGCCAGCAGCCGTACCGAAAGGGGACTAGCGGCAGATACGCAGTATTTT
NA	15	TRBD1	TRBV6-6	TRBJ1-6	CASSPTGEVNSPLHF	TGTGCCAGCAGTCCGACAGGGGAGGTTAATTCACCCCTCCACTTT
NA	14	NA	TRBV29-1	TRBJ2-3	CSVAQVLGTDTQYF	TGCAGCGTGGCACAGGTATTAGGCACAGATACGCAGTATTTT
few	14	NA	TRBV27	TRBJ1-5	CASSSGHMNQPQHF	TGTGCCAGCAGTTCCGGACATATGAATCAGCCCCAGCATTTT
NA	16	NA	TRBV5-6	TRBJ2-7	CASSLGGAVISYEQYF	TGTGCCAGCAGCTTGGGAGGGGCTGTAATCTCCTACGAGCAGTACTTC
once	14	TRBD2	TRBV28	TRBJ2-7	CASSSGGVAGEQYF	TGTGCCAGCAGTTCGGGGGGGGTCGCAGGCGAGCAGTACTTC
NA	15	NA	TRBV10-3	TRBJ2-1	CAISETGRSANEQFF	TGTGCCATCAGTGAAACAGGGAGGAGCGCAAATGAGCAGTTCTTC
NA	14	NA	TRBV7-2	TRBJ2-7	CASSLGLSGAEQYF	TGTGCCAGCAGCTTAGGGCTTAGCGGCGCCGAGCAGTACTTC
few	15	NA	TRBV27	TRBJ2-1	CASSFGGRSYNEQFF	TGTGCCAGCAGTTTCGGGGGCAGATCCTACAATGAGCAGTTCTTC
NA	16	TRBD1	TRBV4-3	TRBJ2-3	CASSQHPGQGSDTQYF	TGCGCCAGCAGCCAACATCCCGGACAGGGGTCAGATACGCAGTATTTT
few	15	TRBD1	TRBV4-3	TRBJ2-3	CASSQRTGRTDTQYF	TGCGCCAGCAGCCAACGGACAGGGAGAACAGATACGCAGTATTTT
few	14	TRBD2	TRBV6-5	TRBJ2-7	CASSLAGGGYEQYF	TGTGCCAGCAGTCTAGCGGGAGGGGGGTACGAGCAGTACTTC
NA	13	NA	TRBV14	TRBJ2-5	CASSLGAIETQYF	TGTGCCAGCAGTTTGGGGGCGATTGAGACCCAGTACTTC
NA	11	NA	TRBV20-1	TRBJ1-2	CSAGGRRSYTF	TGCAGTGCCGGGGGGAGGCGGAGCTACACCTTC
NA	11	NA	TRBV20-1	TRBJ2-1	CSARASSSLVF	TGCAGTGCTAGGGCGAGCTCAAGTTTGGTCTTC
NA	12	NA	TRBV18	TRBJ1-3	CASSPNGNTIYF	TGTGCCAGCTCACCAAACGGAAACACCATATATTTT